This T cell receptor (beta chain) derives from a study of shared clonotypes between healthy human individuals. Looking at the study overall: Each donor had three CD4 naive, three CD4 memory, two CD8 naive and one CD8 memory plate. General observations from the study: The genetic and exposure-history diversity represented was limited by few donors. Across subsets, estimated richness was generally greater for naive than for memory populations.

Clones were read by immunoSEQ multiplex PCR, and TCRdb kept only the in-frame ones, dropping some. The sample has more than 2,000,000 clones; more than 90% are singletons. All donors qualified as healthy HIV-negative adults and had experienced no recent acute infections or vaccinations. As concerns this clone: The antigen is unknown.

This receptor was identified in a man between 18 and 29 years old in good health. The specimen was naive CD4+ T cells sorted from blood. Subset here: CD45RA+ positively selected.

The CDR3 DNA is TGTGCCAGCAGTTACTCGATTGCGGGAGGACAGACCCAGTACTTC. Its protein product is CASSYSIAGGQTQYF. The chain combines TRBV6-5 with TRBJ2-5; TRBD2 matches 8 bases. J was trimmed by 6 bases and V by 0 bases; bases with no gene match: 6. The V gene's germline CDR1 is MNHEY and CDR2 SVGAGI. The CDR3 extends over 15 amino acids.